This TCR beta chain emerged from a study of shared clonotypes between healthy human individuals. In the study overall: For every donor, three CD4 naive, three CD4 memory, two CD8 naive and one CD8 memory plates were used.

Every contributor of samples was a Caucasian grown-up residing in Nashville, Tennessee. V shed 1 base and J shed 5 bases, with 9 bases lying between them. The length of the CDR3 is 14 residues. Germline V gene sequence: CDR1 SGHTA, CDR2 FQGNSA. General study points: Shared clonotypes across all four donors exceeded non-shared ones in generation probability.

About this clone: No antigen is known for it.

Genomic DNA from each subset was divided evenly over several immunoSEQ plates. Data came from immunoSEQ multiplex PCR; TCRdb stores just in-frame clones and leaves some out. The table shows over a million clones, with around 76% occurring only once. This TCR was sampled from a man between 18 and 29 years old in good health. The chain combines TRBV7-2 with TRBJ2-4, with D possibly being TRBD1 (6 bases). Sequencing input: memory CD4+ T cells sorted from blood. The subset was: CD45RA-negative fraction. The CDR3 loop is CASSLGPGENIQYF. CDR3 bases: TGTGCCAGCAGCTTAGGTCCAGGGGAAAACATTCAGTACTTC.